The source of this T cell receptor (beta chain) is a study of blood T cells in healthy people across ages. Germline V CDR1 and CDR2: MNHEY, SVGAGI. This CDR3 comprises 15 residues. General study findings and limits: While age rose, TCR beta diversity per million T cells dropped in a roughly linear way. PBMC samples, being unsorted, prevented any conclusive comparison of naive and antigen-experienced cells. The study found more naive CD4+ cells and higher diversity in long-lived than aged donors.

In this sample, this clonotype turned up once. Its cognate antigen is unknown. Its ends do not fully match the called genes, so a read error is possible. A second PCR, run for about 7 to 12 cycles, used a sample-barcoded 5' primer plus a J-beta primer mix. Samples each returned at least 2.5 million CDR3-containing paired-end reads. TCRdb re-called the 5' RACE reads with MiXCR, one entry per CDR3 protein. The table records 1.2 million to 1.5 million distinct CDR3 sequences, 55% to 75% of them present only once. The source material was blood. This TCR was recovered from a man in his late teens or twenties in good health. This chain links TRBV6-5 with TRBJ2-7, with 9 bases fitting TRBD1. CDR3 in DNA: TGTGCCGGCAGTTACGGAGGGACAGGGTCCTACGAGCAGTACTTC. Its translation is CAGSYGGTGSYEQYF.